The text below deals with one T cell receptor (beta chain). This sample is part of a study of blood T cell repertoires in COVID-19. On the study more broadly: Spain, Italy and the United States supplied samples that represented acute and convalescent COVID-19. The cDNA or gDNA used as material had been derived from T cells, B-cell-depleted T cells, or PBMCs.

Under the authors' procedure: Researchers report that nucleated cell counts were estimated from reference gene primer amplification. Using immunoSEQ multiplex PCR, the repertoire was profiled, and TCRdb retains in-frame clones only, with some absent. The V and J calls and the clone size are those of that table, but D and trimming were determined from the DNA. The sample lists 350,000 to 400,000 clones, nearly 90% seen once, with approximately 6.2% in the top ten. The material sequenced was peripheral blood. This clonotype originated in a man between 18 and 29 years old with active or convalescent COVID-19.

CDR3 sequence reads: CASSLLRGWETQYF. The CDR3 DNA reads TGTGCCAGCAGCCTACTAAGGGGATGGGAGACCCAGTACTTC. The chain employs TRBV11-2 and TRBJ2-5, with D possibly matching TRBD1 (5 bases). The CDR3 sequence is 14 residues long. Trimming took off 5 bases at V and 5 bases at J, with 15 bases between the two ends. The V gene's germline CDR1 is SGHAT and CDR2 FQNNGV.